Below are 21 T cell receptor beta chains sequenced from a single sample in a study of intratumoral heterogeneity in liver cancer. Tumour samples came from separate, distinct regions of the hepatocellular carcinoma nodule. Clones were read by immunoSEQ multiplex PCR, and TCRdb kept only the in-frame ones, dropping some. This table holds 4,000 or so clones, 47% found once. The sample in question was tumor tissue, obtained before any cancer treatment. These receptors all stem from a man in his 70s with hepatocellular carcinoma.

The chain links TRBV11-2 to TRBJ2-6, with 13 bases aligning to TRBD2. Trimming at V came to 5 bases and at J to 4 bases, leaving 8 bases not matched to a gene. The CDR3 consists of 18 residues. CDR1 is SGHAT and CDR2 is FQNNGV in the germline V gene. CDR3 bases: TGTGCCAGCAGCAACAGACTAGCGGGGGGTTCCGGGGCCAACGTCCTGACTTTC. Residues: CASSNRLAGGSGANVLTF.

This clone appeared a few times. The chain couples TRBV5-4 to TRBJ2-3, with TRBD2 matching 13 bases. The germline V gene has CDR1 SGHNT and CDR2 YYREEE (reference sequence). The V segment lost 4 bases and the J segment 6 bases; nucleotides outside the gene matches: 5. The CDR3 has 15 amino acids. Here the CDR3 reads CASSAPGLAGDTQYF. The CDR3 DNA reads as TGTGCCAGCAGCGCGCCGGGACTAGCGGGGGATACGCAGTATTTT.

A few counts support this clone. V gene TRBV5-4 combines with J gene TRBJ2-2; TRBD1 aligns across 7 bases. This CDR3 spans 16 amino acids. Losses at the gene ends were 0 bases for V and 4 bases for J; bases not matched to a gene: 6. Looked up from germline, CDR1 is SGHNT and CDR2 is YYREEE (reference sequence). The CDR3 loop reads CASSLGQGWGTGELFF. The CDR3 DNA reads TGTGCCAGCAGCTTGGGACAGGGTTGGGGCACCGGGGAGCTGTTTTTT. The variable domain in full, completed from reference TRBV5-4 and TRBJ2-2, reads ETGVTQSPTHLIKTRGQQVTLRCSSQSGHNTVSWYQQALGQGPQFIFQYYREEENGRGNFPPRFSGLQFPNYSSELNVNALELDDSALYLCASSLGQGWGTGELFFGEGSRLTVL.

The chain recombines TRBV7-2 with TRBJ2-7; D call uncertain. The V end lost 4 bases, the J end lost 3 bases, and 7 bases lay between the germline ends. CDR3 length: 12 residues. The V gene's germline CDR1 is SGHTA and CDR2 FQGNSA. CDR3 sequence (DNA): TGTGCCAGCAGCTCAAGAGGCTACGAGCAGTACTTC. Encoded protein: CASSSRGYEQYF.

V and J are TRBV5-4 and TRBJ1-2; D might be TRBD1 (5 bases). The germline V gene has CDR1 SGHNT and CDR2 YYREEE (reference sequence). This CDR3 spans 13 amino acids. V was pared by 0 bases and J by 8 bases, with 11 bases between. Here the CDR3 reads CASSLVQGSGYTF. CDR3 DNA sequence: TGTGCCAGCAGCTTGGTTCAGGGTAGCGGCTACACCTTC.

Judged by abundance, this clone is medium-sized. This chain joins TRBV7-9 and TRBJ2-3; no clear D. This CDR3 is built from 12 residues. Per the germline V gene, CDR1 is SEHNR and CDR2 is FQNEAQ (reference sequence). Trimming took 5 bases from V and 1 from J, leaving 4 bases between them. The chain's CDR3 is CASSRGTDTQYF. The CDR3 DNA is TGTGCCAGCAGCCGGGGCACAGATACGCAGTATTTT.

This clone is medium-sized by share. The CDR3 is CASSLDQGPFYEQYV. The CDR3 DNA reads TGTGCCAGCAGCTTGGACCAGGGACCCTTTTACGAGCAGTACGTC. The V gene is TRBV5-4, the J gene TRBJ2-7; D possibly matches TRBD1 or TRBD2 (5 bases each). Germline V gives CDR1 SGHNT, CDR2 YYREEE (reference sequence). V dropped 0 bases and J dropped 4 bases, with 14 bases sitting between them. This CDR3 has 15 residues.

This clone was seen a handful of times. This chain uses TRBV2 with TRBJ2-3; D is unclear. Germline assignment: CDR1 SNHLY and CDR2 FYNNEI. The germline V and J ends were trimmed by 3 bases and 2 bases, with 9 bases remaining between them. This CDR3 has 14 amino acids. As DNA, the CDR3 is TGTGCCAGCAGTGAGGGTCAGTACACAGATACGCAGTATTTT. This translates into CASSEGQYTDTQYF.

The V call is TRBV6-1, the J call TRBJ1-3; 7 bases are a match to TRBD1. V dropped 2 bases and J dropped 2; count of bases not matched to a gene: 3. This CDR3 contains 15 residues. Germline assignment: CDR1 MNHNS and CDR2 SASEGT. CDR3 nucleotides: TGTGCCAGCAGTGAAACCAGGGGGACTGGAAACACCATATATTTT. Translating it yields CASSETRGTGNTIYF.

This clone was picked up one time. The CDR3 DNA follows: TGTGCCAGCAGTTGGGGACTAAATCAGCCCCAGCATTTT. Protein: CASSWGLNQPQHF. The rearrangement joins TRBV6-5 to TRBJ1-5; a weak D match, TRBD1 (5 bases). Germline CDR1 reads MNHEY; CDR2 reads SVGAGI. The germline V and J ends were trimmed by 4 bases and 4 bases, with 8 bases remaining between them. There are 13 residues in the CDR3.

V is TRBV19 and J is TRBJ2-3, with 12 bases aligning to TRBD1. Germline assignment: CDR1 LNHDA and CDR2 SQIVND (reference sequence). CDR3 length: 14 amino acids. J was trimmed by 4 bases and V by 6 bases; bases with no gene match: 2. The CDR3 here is CASRGQGAADTQYF. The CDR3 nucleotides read TGTGCCAGTAGGGGACAGGGGGCCGCAGATACGCAGTATTTT.

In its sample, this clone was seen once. The CDR3 DNA reads TGTGCCAGCAGTTTTAGGGGCGTAGGCGAGCAGTACGTC. Translating gives CASSFRGVGEQYV. The rearrangement links TRBV28 to TRBJ2-7, with D perhaps matching TRBD1 (5 bases). Per the germline V gene, CDR1 is MDHEN and CDR2 is SYDVKM. V was pared by 3 bases and J by 6 bases, with 12 bases between. The CDR3 consists of 13 residues.

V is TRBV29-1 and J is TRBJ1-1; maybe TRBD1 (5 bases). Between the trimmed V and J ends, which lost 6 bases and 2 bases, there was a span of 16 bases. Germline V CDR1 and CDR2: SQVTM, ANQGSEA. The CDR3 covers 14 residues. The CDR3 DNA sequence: TGCAGCGTCGGAGAGAGACAGCGAAACACTGAAGCTTTCTTT. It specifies CSVGERQRNTEAFF.

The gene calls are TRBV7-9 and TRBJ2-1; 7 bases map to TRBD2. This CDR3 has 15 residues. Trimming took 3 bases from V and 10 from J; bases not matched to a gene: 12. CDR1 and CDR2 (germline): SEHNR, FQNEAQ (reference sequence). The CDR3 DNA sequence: TGTGCCAGCAGCTTCCGGGACTATGGTTTCGTGGAGCAGTTCTTC. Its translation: CASSFRDYGFVEQFF.

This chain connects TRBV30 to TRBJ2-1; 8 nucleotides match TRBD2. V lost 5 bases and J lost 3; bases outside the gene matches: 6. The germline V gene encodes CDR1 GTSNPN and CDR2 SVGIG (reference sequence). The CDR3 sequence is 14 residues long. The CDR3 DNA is TGTGCCTGGGAGAGCGGGGGCCGCTACAATGAGCAGTTCTTC. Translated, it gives CAWESGGRYNEQFF.

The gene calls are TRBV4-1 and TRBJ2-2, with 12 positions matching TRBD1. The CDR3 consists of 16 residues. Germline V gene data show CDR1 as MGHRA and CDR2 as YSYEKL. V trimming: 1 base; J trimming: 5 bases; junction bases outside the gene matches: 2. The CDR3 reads CASSQGGQGATGELFF. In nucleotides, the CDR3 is TGCGCCAGCAGCCAAGGGGGACAGGGGGCGACCGGGGAGCTGTTTTTT.

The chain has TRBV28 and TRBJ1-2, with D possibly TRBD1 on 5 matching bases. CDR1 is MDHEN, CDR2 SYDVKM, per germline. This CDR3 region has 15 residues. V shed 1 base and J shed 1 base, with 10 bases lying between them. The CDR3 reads CASSLLRGSNYGYTF. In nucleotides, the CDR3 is TGTGCCAGCAGTTTATTGCGGGGCAGTAACTATGGCTACACCTTC.

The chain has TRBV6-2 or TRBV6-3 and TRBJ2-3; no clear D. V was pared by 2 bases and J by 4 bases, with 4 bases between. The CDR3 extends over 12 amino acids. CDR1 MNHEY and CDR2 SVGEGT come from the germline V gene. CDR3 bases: TGTGCCAGCAGTTACCTCGCAGATACGCAGTATTTT. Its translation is CASSYLADTQYF.

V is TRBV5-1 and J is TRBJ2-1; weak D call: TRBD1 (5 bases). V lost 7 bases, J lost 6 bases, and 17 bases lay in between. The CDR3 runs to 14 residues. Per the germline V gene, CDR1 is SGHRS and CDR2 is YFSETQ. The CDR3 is CASSIRVSSNEQFF. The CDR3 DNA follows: TGCGCCAGCTCGATCAGGGTCTCTTCCAATGAGCAGTTCTTC. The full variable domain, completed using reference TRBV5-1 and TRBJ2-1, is KAGVTQTPRYLIKTRGQQVTLSCSPISGHRSVSWYQQTPGQGLQFLFEYFSETQRNKGNFPGRFSGRQFSNSRSEMNVSTLELGDSALYLCASSIRVSSNEQFFGPGTRLTVL.

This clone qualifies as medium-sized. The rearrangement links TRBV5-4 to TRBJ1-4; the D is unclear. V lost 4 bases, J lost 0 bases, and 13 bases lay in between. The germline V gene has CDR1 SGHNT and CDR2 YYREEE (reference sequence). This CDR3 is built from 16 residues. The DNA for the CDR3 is TGTGCCAGCAGCCTCGATCCGATAGCAACTAATGAAAAACTGTTTTTT. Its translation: CASSLDPIATNEKLFF.

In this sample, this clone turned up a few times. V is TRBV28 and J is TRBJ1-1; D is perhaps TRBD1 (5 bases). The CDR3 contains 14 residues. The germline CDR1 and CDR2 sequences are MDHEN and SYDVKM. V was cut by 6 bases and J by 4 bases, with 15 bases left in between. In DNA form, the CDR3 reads TGTGCCAGCAGCCGGGGGTGGGGTTCCACTGAAGCTTTCTTT. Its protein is CASSRGWGSTEAFF.